This TCR beta chain was captured by sequencing in a study of T cells expressing NK-cell markers. Findings and limits, study-wide: The study found these clonotypes also leading the CD3+CD56-NKG2C+ fraction in a few donors.

Note on this clonotype: The antigen is undetermined.

Per germline, CDR1 MDHEN and CDR2 SYDVKM. The CDR3 has 16 amino acids. Using the 5' RACE reads, TCRdb records one entry per CDR3 protein without DNA. Seen in this sample are more than 250,000 distinct CDR3 sequences; the ten most common clones hold 0.3% to 0.45%. The chain has TRBV28 and TRBJ2-6; TCRdb returns TRBD1, unconfirmable since there is no DNA. Sequenced: blood T cells: a sorted CD56 or NKG2C T cell subset, CD4+ or CD8+ T cells, or bulk PBMC T cells (not recorded which). The clonotype originates from a man aged 18 to 30 in good health. CDR3 protein: CASSPPGGSGANVLTF.